This paragraph reports one T cell receptor (beta chain). This specimen belongs to a study of T cells in Graves' hyperthyroidism and ophthalmopathy. In the study overall: Initial diagnosis, before any treatment, was when peripheral blood was collected.

Exclusion of patients followed from uncontrolled infection, other autoimmune disease, pregnancy or lactation. The PBMCs were sourced from fresh peripheral blood (about 10 ml). CDR3 size: 17 residues. Germline assignment: CDR1 SGHVS and CDR2 FQNEAQ. V was clipped by 2 bases and J by 14 bases; unmatched bases: 21. RNA transcripts served as the template for amplifying TCR beta CDR3 regions. In the first-round RT-PCR of the TCR CDR3, the HTBI primer set was used. TCRdb ran MiXCR on the multiplex PCR reads and lists one entry per CDR3 protein. The sample lists a few hundred thousand distinct CDR3 sequences, around 15% occurring once.

The sequenced material came from blood. The clonotype was recovered from a woman between 35 and 50 years old with Graves' ophthalmopathy. The chain carries TRBV7-8 and TRBJ2-1; 7 nucleotides match TRBD2. CDR3 residues: CASSLSNPGTTGGWEFF. The CDR3 nucleotides read TGTGCCAGCAGCTTATCAAACCCGGGGACCACCGGGGGGTGGGAGTTCTTC.